This T cell receptor beta chain was captured in a study of T cell responses to AZD1222 COVID-19 vaccine (dated by TCRdb to about 2021). About the study as a whole: TCR sequencing was performed for about 240 trial participants, of whom 200 to 220 were given two doses of AZD1222 and about 25 were given two doses of MenACWY control vaccine. Trial participants were enrolled by age into 18-55, 56-69 and 70-plus year subgroups, with 148, 28 and 57 TCR-sequenced participants respectively. General conclusions and limits of the study: The whole spike protein was spanned by vaccine-associated CD4 TCRs, and dominant responses were seen in regions 160-218 and 743-854. Conclusions about previously exposed vaccinees are limited, since just five or six AZD1222 recipients were seropositive for SARS-CoV-2 at baseline. In the small 56-69-year group, the increase in depth fell short of significance, most likely because of low power. Spike-specific TCR breadth and depth rose significantly after two AZD1222 doses compared with day 0 and with MenACWY recipients. Because no day 14 peak-response samples were available, the repertoires could be characterized only after the peak T cell response. Epitopes outside the regions mutated in the B.1.351 and B.1.1.7 variants were reportedly recognized by nearly half of the unique spike-specific TCRs. Most participants were white British and females outnumbered males, and the authors suggested that clonal diversity may have been underestimated.

To note about this clone: Its target antigen remains unknown. Base qualities are not provided; no much larger clone lies one nucleotide away.

Trimming removed 7 bases from V and 0 bases from J, leaving 14 bases between the germline ends. In the germline V gene (reference sequence), CDR1 corresponds to SGHKS and CDR2 to YYEKEE. From its cysteine to its phenylalanine, the CDR3 spans 15 amino acids. Only the CDR3 part of the read is kept: 45 bases, read in frame from the first base. The sample's time point, from its label and the paper: about 28 days (+/-7) after the second vaccine dose. AZD1222 recipients whose second dose came at about 4 weeks and those whose second dose came at about 12 weeks were combined into one group, since spike-specific TCR depth and breadth did not differ between the two schedules. Vaccinee samples came from UK trials COV001 and COV002, including a single-blind randomized controlled phase 2/3 trial of AZD1222 (ChAdOx1 nCoV-19) in healthy adults. Trial participant PBMC samples were collected at day 0 and day 28 after the second dose for TCRbeta chain sequencing.

The CDR3 regions of human TCRbeta chains were analyzed by immunosequencing. The authors processed their data as follows. Repertoire TCRs were matched against a reference library of SARS-CoV-2-specific TCRs generated with the MIRA antigen-specificity platform. Breadth was defined as the fraction of unique TCRs that were SARS-CoV-2-associated. Depth was defined as the fraction of total T cells that were SARS-CoV-2-associated. Using the MIRA data, each spike-specific TCR was mapped to the spike region that the TCR reacts to and placed in a CD4 or CD8 class. Log10-transformed breadth and depth values were compared by one-way ANOVA with Sidak's multiple comparisons tests. Sourced from immuneACCESS, this table was stored by TCRdb with only in-frame sequences that have V and J called. A share of the clones is absent; for the studies checked, an unresolved V gene accounts for under half, and the remainder has no known explanation. Clone size and V and J calls were adopted from that table, with D and trimming inferred from the DNA. Counted in this sample were 130,000 or so clones; more than 90% of them appeared once. The leading ten clones occupy 1.5% to 2% of the sample.

This clonotype originated in an adult who received the AZD1222 COVID-19 vaccine. This specimen was peripheral blood, taken 28 days after the second AZD1222 dose. The chain is assembled from TRBV5-5 and TRBJ2-1; the D gene cannot be resolved reliably. DNA sequence: TGTGCCAGCGGTTTGGCCCACGGCTCCTACAATGAGCAGTTCTTC. Translated, this is CASGLAHGSYNEQFF.